The sequence of this T cell receptor beta chain was determined in a study of response to subunit inactivated influenza vaccine. This clonotype was found many times. A single record per CDR3 protein comes from TCRdb applying MiXCR to the RT-PCR reads. The sample consists of 150,000 to 200,000 distinct CDR3 sequences, 12% of them appearing once. CDR1 is DFQATT, CDR2 SNEGSKA, per germline (reference sequence). Trimming at V came to 0 bases and at J to 0 bases, leaving 5 bases not matched to a gene. CDR3 length equals 15 residues. These sequences were also reported in another study, on T cells expressing NK-cell markers. Per that study: What made the TCR beta cDNA was 5'RACE template switching with UMIs. Sequencing covered eight donors, seven HCMV-seropositive and one seronegative.

The source of this sequence is a man in his forties or fifties who received an inactivated influenza vaccine. The rearrangement uses TRBV20-1 and TRBJ2-7; 7 positions match TRBD1. Sequenced material: CD8+ T cells sorted from PBMCs, taken 11 to 12 days after vaccination. This chain's CDR3 is CSARDQTGISYEQYF. The DNA of the CDR3 is TGCAGTGCTAGAGATCAGACAGGGATCTCCTACGAGCAGTACTTC.